Below are 26 T cell receptor beta chains sequenced from a single sample in a study of blood T cell repertoires in COVID-19. Assay: immunoSEQ multiplex PCR; the TCRdb copy retains only in-frame clones and omits some. The sample consists of approximately 270,000 clones, around 82% of them appearing once. What was sequenced was peripheral blood. These receptors were collected from a human donor with COVID-19, enrolled during active disease. The donor label of this sample is uncertain.

The chain has TRBV29-1 and TRBJ1-2; perhaps TRBD1 as D (5 bases). V was pared by 4 bases and J by 8 bases, with 14 bases between. This CDR3 comprises 12 residues. Germline V gene lookup returns CDR1 SQVTM and CDR2 ANQGSEA. CDR3 residues: CSVVGDWRGYTF. The CDR3 nucleotides read TGCAGCGTTGTTGGGGACTGGAGGGGCTACACCTTC.

The rearrangement uses TRBV9 and TRBJ2-2; D might be TRBD1 (5 bases). The CDR3 has 16 amino acids. Germline V gene sequence: CDR1 SGDLS, CDR2 YYNGEE. Trimming removed 4 bases from V and 2 bases from J, with 15 bases in between. DNA for the CDR3: TGTGCCAGCAGCCTCCGTGGGGCAGCCAACACCGGGGAGCTGTTTTTT. Protein sequence: CASSLRGAANTGELFF. The whole variable domain, remainder taken from reference TRBV9 and TRBJ2-2, is DSGVTQTPKHLITATGQRVTLRCSPRSGDLSVYWYQQSLDQGLQFLIQYYNGEERAKGNILERFSAQQFPDLHSELNLSSLELGDSALYFCASSLRGAANTGELFFGEGSRLTVL.

This clone was detected a few times. The chain joins TRBV4-1 to TRBJ2-7; D possibly corresponds to TRBD2 (6 bases). V was clipped by 4 bases and J by 2 bases, with 21 bases between them. Germline CDR1 is MGHRA and CDR2 is YSYEKL. The CDR3 has 17 residues. The DNA of the CDR3 is TGCGCCAGCAGCCCCGAGGGCGTCTGGCGGGACCCCTACGAGCAGTACTTC. Its protein product is CASSPEGVWRDPYEQYF.

Note on this clone: Its ends do not fully match the called genes, so a read error is possible. The chain employs TRBV7-7 and TRBJ2-2; 8 nucleotides agree with TRBD2. CDR3 length: 15 amino acids. Germline assignment: CDR1 SSHAT and CDR2 FNYEAQ (reference sequence). CDR3 sequence: CASSSLREGTGELFF. As DNA, the CDR3 is TGTGCTAGCAGCAGCCTCCGGGAGGGAACCGGGGAGCTGTTTTTT.

This clone was found once. V is TRBV2 and J is TRBJ1-2, with TRBD1 identical over 9 bases. CDR3 size: 12 residues. Losses at the gene ends were 8 bases for V and 8 bases for J; bases not matched to a gene: 6. Germline V gene sequence: CDR1 SNHLY, CDR2 FYNNEI. The CDR3 DNA reads as TGTGCCAGCGGTGGGACAGGGCAAGGCTACACCTTC. Translated, it gives CASGGTGQGYTF.

The chain couples TRBV28 to TRBJ1-1; D not certain. This CDR3 is 14 amino acids long. Germline lookup yields CDR1 MDHEN and CDR2 SYDVKM. Between the trimmed V and J ends, which lost 5 bases and 2 bases, there was a span of 12 bases. The DNA of the CDR3 is TGTGCCAGCAGTCCAGTGGAGGGCAACACTGAAGCTTTCTTT. This gives the protein CASSPVEGNTEAFF.

This rearrangement joins TRBV6-5 to TRBJ1-6, with 7 nucleotides matching TRBD1. Losses at the gene ends were 0 bases for V and 6 bases for J; bases not matched to a gene: 5. Germline V lookup: CDR1 MNHEY, CDR2 SVGAGI. The CDR3 has 16 residues. The CDR3 sequence: CASSYSPGQSNSPLHF. The CDR3 DNA is TGTGCCAGCAGTTACTCACCGGGACAGAGTAATTCACCCCTCCACTTT.

CDR3 coding DNA: TGTGCCATCAGTTCCGGGACAGGGGACTACGAGCAGTACTTC. It encodes CAISSGTGDYEQYF. The chain couples TRBV10-3 to TRBJ2-7; 10 bases map to TRBD1. Germline values: CDR1 ENHRY, CDR2 SYGVKD. V gave up 5 bases and J gave up 3 bases; unmatched junction bases: 4. This CDR3 contains 14 residues.

The chain carries TRBV18 and TRBJ1-1, with D possibly TRBD1 on 6 matching bases. V was shortened by 0 bases and J by 6 bases, with 11 bases between the two germline ends. Germline V gene data show CDR1 as KGHSH and CDR2 as LQKENI. The CDR3 is made up of 14 amino acids. Here the CDR3 DNA reads TGTGCCAGCTCACCACCCCCAGGGGAGTCTGAAGCTTTCTTT. Translation gives CASSPPPGESEAFF.

This clone has only a few counts. This chain connects TRBV5-1 to TRBJ1-4, with D hard to call. V shed 4 bases and J shed 5 bases, with 9 bases lying between them. Germline V gene lookup returns CDR1 SGHRS and CDR2 YFSETQ. CDR3 length equals 13 residues. The chain's CDR3 is CASSPAANEKLFF. In nucleotides, the CDR3 is TGCGCCAGCAGCCCGGCGGCGAATGAAAAACTGTTTTTT.

The rearrangement uses TRBV7-2 and TRBJ1-3, with 8 bases identical to TRBD1. The V segment lost 5 bases and the J segment 0 bases; nucleotides outside the gene matches: 6. The CDR3 has 16 residues. Germline V lookup: CDR1 SGHTA, CDR2 FQGNSA. CDR3: CASSPRQGFSGNTIYF. CDR3 sequence (DNA): TGTGCCAGCAGCCCAAGACAGGGGTTCTCTGGAAACACCATATATTTT. Combining the CDR3 with reference TRBV7-2 and TRBJ1-3 gives the whole variable domain GAGVSQSPSNKVTEKGKDVELRCDPISGHTALYWYRQSLGQGLEFLIYFQGNSAPDKSGLPSDRFSAERTGGSVSTLTIQRTQQEDSAVYLCASSPRQGFSGNTIYFGEGSWLTVV.

This clone has just one count. The chain links TRBV7-8 to TRBJ2-1; D is ambiguous. Germline V lookup: CDR1 SGHVS, CDR2 FQNEAQ. This CDR3 contains 16 residues. V was pared by 4 bases and J by 0 bases, with 13 bases between. CDR3 region: CASSSALLSSYNEQFF. DNA for the CDR3: TGTGCCAGCAGCTCCGCCCTGTTGAGCTCCTACAATGAGCAGTTCTTC. Full variable domain (missing parts from reference TRBV7-8 and TRBJ2-1): GAGVSQSPRYKVAKRGQDVALRCDPISGHVSLFWYQQALGQGPEFLTYFQNEAQLDKSGLPSDRFFAERPEGSVSTLKIQRTQQEDSAVYLCASSSALLSSYNEQFFGPGTRLTVL.

There are a few counts of this clone. This sequence joins TRBV28 and TRBJ1-1; D ambiguous. With 8 bases removed from V and 0 bases from J, the gap between germline ends came to 13 bases. Germline V CDR1 and CDR2: MDHEN, SYDVKM. The CDR3 covers 14 residues. This CDR3 is CASREGPMNTEAFF. CDR3 nucleotide sequence: TGTGCCAGCCGGGAAGGGCCCATGAACACTGAAGCTTTCTTT.

Notes on this clone: The limits of the CDR3 on the DNA are not certain, so only TCRdb's listed CDR3 is given. The V and J genes are TRBV7-5 and TRBJ2-2; TRBD2 is the table's D call, not checked against the DNA. TRBV7-5 is labeled a pseudogene. The length of the CDR3 is 15 amino acids, counting both ends. This chain's CDR3 is CARSFGCGSAGELFF.

This clone came up once. Here the CDR3 DNA reads TGTGCCAGTAGTATGGGGGCGGGGGAGGCCGAAGCTTTCTTT. This codes for CASSMGAGEAEAFF. J is TRBJ1-1 and V is TRBV19, with a tentative D call TRBD1 (6 bases). CDR3 length: 14 amino acids. CDR1 LNHDA and CDR2 SQIVND come from the germline V gene (reference sequence). Trimming took off 3 bases at V and 8 bases at J, with 16 bases between the two ends.

This chain joins TRBV6-1 and TRBJ2-7; D ambiguous. Germline loops: CDR1 MNHNS, CDR2 SASEGT. CDR3 length: 16 residues. Trimming pared 0 bases from V and 2 bases from J, leaving 14 bases between. This CDR3 is CASSEASPVSPYEQYF. DNA for the CDR3: TGTGCCAGCAGTGAAGCGAGTCCGGTTTCCCCCTACGAGCAGTACTTC.

This clone was picked up one time. V usage is TRBV4-2 and J usage is TRBJ2-7, with D maybe TRBD2 (6 bases). V lost 0 bases and J 2 bases, leaving 17 bases between the germline ends. The length of the CDR3 is 17 residues. Germline V gives CDR1 LGHNA, CDR2 YNFKEQ. As DNA, the CDR3 is TGTGCCAGCAGCCAAGAATTAGGAGGGTCCCCCCCCTACGAGCAGTACTTC. Translating gives CASSQELGGSPPYEQYF.

The V and J genes are TRBV4-2 and TRBJ2-7, with unresolved D. Per the germline V gene, CDR1 is LGHNA and CDR2 is YNFKEQ. The CDR3 runs 13 residues. The germline V and J ends were trimmed by 5 bases and 1 base, with 9 bases remaining between them. CDR3 region: CASSSRVSYEQYF. The CDR3 nucleotides are TGTGCCAGCAGCTCACGGGTTTCCTACGAGCAGTACTTC.

V and J are TRBV30 and TRBJ2-7; 8 bases are shared with TRBD1. The trim removed 7 bases at V and 3 bases at J, leaving 8 bases unmatched. The CDR3 is 13 residues long. Per the germline V gene, CDR1 is GTSNPN and CDR2 is SVGIG (reference sequence). This chain's CDR3 is CALVMDRDYEQYF. The CDR3 DNA sequence: TGTGCCTTGGTTATGGACAGGGACTACGAGCAGTACTTC.

The CDR3 DNA follows: TGCGCCAGCAGCTTGGTAATGAACACCGGGGAGCTGTTTTTT. Protein sequence: CASSLVMNTGELFF. V is TRBV5-1 and J is TRBJ2-2; D unresolved. Germline-derived CDR1 and CDR2 are SGHRS and YFSETQ. The CDR3 has 14 residues. The ends were cut back, 0 bases at V and 1 base at J, with 4 bases in the middle.

This clone was recorded once. The gene calls are TRBV9 and TRBJ2-3; a weak D match, TRBD1 (5 bases). Germline V gene data show CDR1 as SGDLS and CDR2 as YYNGEE. V was pared by 0 bases and J by 2 bases, with 22 bases between. The CDR3 is 19 residues long. The CDR3 DNA reads TGTGCCAGCAGCGTAGATCAAGGGGCTACCGCTTCTCTCACAGATACGCAGTATTTT. This sequence encodes CASSVDQGATASLTDTQYF.

The rearrangement uses TRBV4-3 and TRBJ2-7; TRBD2 matches at 14 bases. The CDR3 covers 17 residues. Per the germline V gene, CDR1 is LGHNA and CDR2 is YSLEER. Germline trimming cut 0 bases from V and 2 bases from J; bases unmatched to any gene: 3. The CDR3 protein is CASSQDRGLAGAYEQYF. The CDR3 DNA reads as TGCGCCAGCAGCCAAGATAGGGGACTAGCGGGAGCCTACGAGCAGTACTTC.

The rearrangement links TRBV7-3 to TRBJ2-1, with 7 nucleotides matching TRBD2. From germline, CDR1 is SGHTA and CDR2 FQGTGA. This CDR3 is built from 15 residues. V was clipped by 4 bases and J by 2 bases; unmatched bases: 5. The CDR3 coding sequence is TGTGCCAGCAGCTCATCCGGGACTACCTACAATGAGCAGTTCTTC. This encodes CASSSSGTTYNEQFF. The variable domain in full, completed from reference TRBV7-3 and TRBJ2-1, reads GAGVSQTPSNKVTEKGKYVELRCDPISGHTALYWYRQSLGQGPEFLIYFQGTGAADDSGLPNDRFFAVRPEGSVSTLKIQRTERGDSAVYLCASSSSGTTYNEQFFGPGTRLTVL.

This rearrangement joins TRBV9 to TRBJ2-7; 11 nucleotides agree with TRBD2. Per the germline V gene, CDR1 is SGDLS and CDR2 is YYNGEE. The V and J ends lost 4 bases and 0 bases, in that order; junction bases with no gene match: 15. The CDR3 is 19 residues long. The CDR3 DNA is TGTGCCAGCAGCCCTAGTTGGGTTAGCGGGAGGGAATTCTCCTACGAGCAGTACTTC. It is translated as CASSPSWVSGREFSYEQYF.

The V call is TRBV6-1, the J call TRBJ2-7; 9 bases are a match to TRBD1. The ends lost 2 bases at V and 1 base at J; junction bases unmatched: 3. CDR1 and CDR2 from the germline V gene are MNHNS and SASEGT. This CDR3 comprises 15 residues. CDR3 nucleotides: TGTGCCAGCAGTGAATTAGGACAGGGGTCCTACGAGCAGTACTTC. Translating gives CASSELGQGSYEQYF.

The chain recombines TRBV19 with TRBJ1-5; the D gene is possibly TRBD1 (5 bases). The length of the CDR3 is 13 residues. V gave up 10 bases and J gave up 5 bases, with 15 bases separating them. CDR1 and CDR2 from the germline V gene are LNHDA and SQIVND (reference sequence). The CDR3 spells CATREQGDQPQHF. The CDR3 DNA sequence: TGTGCCACTAGAGAGCAGGGTGATCAGCCCCAGCATTTT.